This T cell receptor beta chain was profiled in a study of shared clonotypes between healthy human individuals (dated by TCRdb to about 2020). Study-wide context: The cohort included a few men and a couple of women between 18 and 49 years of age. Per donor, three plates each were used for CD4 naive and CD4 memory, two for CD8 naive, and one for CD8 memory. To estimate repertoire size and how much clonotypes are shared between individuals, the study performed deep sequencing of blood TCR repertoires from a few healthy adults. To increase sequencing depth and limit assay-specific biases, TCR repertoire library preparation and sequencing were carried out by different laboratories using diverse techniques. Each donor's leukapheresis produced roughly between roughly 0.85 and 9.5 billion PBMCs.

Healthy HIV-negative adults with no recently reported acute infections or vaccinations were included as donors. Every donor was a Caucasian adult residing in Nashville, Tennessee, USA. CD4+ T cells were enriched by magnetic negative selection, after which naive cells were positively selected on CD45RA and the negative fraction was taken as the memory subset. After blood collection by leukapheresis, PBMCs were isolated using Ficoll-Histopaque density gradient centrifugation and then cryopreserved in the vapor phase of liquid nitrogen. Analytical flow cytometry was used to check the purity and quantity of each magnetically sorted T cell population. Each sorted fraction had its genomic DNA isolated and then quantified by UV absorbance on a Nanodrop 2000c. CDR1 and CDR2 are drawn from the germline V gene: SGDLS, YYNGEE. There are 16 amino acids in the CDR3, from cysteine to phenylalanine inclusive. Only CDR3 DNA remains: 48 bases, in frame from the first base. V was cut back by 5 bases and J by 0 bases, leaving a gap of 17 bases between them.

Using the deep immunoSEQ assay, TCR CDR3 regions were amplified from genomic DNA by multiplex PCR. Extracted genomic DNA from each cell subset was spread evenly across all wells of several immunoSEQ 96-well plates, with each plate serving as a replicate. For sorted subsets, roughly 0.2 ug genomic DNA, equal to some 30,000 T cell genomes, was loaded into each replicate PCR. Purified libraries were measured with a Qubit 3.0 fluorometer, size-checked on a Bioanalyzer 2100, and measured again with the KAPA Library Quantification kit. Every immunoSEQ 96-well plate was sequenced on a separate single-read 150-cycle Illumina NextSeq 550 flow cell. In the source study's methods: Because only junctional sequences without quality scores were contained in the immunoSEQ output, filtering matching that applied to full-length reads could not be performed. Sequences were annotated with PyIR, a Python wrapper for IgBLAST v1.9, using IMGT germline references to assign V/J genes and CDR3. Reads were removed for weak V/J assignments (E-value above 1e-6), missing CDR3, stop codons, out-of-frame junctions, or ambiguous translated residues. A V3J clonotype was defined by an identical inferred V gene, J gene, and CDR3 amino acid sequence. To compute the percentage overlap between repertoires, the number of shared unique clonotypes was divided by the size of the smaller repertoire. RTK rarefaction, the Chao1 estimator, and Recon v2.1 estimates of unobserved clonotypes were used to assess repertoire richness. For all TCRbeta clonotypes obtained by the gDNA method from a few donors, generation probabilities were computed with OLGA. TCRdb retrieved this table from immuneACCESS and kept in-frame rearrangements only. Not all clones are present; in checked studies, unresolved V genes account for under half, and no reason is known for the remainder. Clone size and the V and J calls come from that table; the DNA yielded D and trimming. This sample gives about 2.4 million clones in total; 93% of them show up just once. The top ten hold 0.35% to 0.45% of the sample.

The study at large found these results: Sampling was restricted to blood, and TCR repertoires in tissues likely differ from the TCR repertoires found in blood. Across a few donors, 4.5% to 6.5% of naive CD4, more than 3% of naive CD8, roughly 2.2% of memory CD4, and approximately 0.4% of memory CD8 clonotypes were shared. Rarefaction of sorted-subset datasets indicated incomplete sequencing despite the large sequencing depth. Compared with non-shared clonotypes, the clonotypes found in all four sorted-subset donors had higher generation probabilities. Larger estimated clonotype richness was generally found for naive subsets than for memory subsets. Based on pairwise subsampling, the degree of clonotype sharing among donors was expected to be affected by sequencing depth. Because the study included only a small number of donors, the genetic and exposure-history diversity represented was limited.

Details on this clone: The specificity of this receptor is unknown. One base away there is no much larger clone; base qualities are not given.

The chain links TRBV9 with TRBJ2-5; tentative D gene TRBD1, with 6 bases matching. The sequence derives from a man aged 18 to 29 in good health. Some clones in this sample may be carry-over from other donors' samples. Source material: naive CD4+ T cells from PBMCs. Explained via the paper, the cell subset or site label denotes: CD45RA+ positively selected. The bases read TGTGCCAGCAGATCAGGGGCTAGGACAAACCAAGAGACCCAGTACTTC. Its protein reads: CASRSGARTNQETQYF.